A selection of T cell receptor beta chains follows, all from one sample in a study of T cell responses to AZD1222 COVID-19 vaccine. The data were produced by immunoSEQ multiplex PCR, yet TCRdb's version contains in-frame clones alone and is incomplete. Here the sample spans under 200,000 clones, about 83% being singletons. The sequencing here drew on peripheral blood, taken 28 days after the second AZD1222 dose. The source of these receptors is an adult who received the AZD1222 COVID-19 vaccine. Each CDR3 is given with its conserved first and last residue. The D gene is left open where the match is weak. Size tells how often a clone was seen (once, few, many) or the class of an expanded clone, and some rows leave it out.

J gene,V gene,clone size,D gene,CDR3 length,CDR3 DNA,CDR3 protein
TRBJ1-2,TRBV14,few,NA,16,TGTGCCAGCAGCCAGACCCGGTACGGGGCTAACTATGGCTACACCTTC,CASSQTRYGANYGYTF
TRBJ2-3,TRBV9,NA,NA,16,TGTGCCAGCAGCGCCCGTGAGGGGGCGGGGGCAGATACGCAGTATTTT,CASSAREGAGADTQYF
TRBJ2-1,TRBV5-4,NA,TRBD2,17,TGTGCCAGCAGCTTGGGGGTAGCGGGTCTCTCCTACAATGAGCAGTTCTTC,CASSLGVAGLSYNEQFF
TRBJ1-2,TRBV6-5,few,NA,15,TGTGCCAGCAGTCCCCCACGACCGGCTTCTACTGGCTACACCTTC,CASSPPRPASTGYTF
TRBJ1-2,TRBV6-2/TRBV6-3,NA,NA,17,TGTGCCAGCAGTTACTCGAGCTCCTGGGGGCCGCACTATGGCTACACCTTC,CASSYSSSWGPHYGYTF
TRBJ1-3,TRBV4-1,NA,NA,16,TGCGCCAGCAGCCAAGAGGGTGGGACTCGGGGAAACACCATATATTTT,CASSQEGGTRGNTIYF
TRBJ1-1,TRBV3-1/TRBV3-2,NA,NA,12,TGTGCCAGCAGCCAATCCTCTGGTGAAGCTTTCTTT,CASSQSSGEAFF
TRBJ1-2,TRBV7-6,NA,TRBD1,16,TGTGCCAGCAGCTTAGGCCCGGGACAGGACTTCTATGGCTACACCTTC,CASSLGPGQDFYGYTF
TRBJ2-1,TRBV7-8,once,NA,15,TGTGCCAGCAGCTTAGGAGGAGGACCACCGACGGAGCAGTTCTTC,CASSLGGGPPTEQFF
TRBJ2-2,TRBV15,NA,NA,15,TGTGCCACCAGCAGCCCAGGGGTACTTAACGGGGAGCTGTTTTTT,CATSSPGVLNGELFF
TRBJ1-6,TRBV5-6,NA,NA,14,TGTGCCAGCAGCCCAGGGGTTTATAATTCACCCCTCCACTTT,CASSPGVYNSPLHF
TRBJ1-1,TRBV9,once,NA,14,TGTGCCAGCAGCGTAGGGGGACCCCGCACTGAAGCTTTCTTT,CASSVGGPRTEAFF
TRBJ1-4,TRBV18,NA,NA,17,TGTGCCAGCTCACCGCGGGCAGAAGCCGCAACTAATGAAAAACTGTTTTTT,CASSPRAEAATNEKLFF
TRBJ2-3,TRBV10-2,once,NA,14,TGCGCCAGCAGTCCTACTCAGCGGACAGATACGCAGTATTTT,CASSPTQRTDTQYF
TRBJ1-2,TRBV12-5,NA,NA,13,TGTGCTAGCAGCCCGGGGGGGGCTTATGGCTACACCTTC,CASSPGGAYGYTF
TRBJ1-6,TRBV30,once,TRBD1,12,TGTGCCTGGAGTGACGGCAGGGGGCCCCTCCACTTT,CAWSDGRGPLHF
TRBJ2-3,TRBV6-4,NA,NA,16,TGTGCCAGCAGCGCAATAGCAGGGTCCTTCACAGATACGCAGTATTTT,CASSAIAGSFTDTQYF
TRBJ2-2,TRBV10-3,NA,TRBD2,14,TGTGCCATCAGTGGACTAGCGGAGGCCGGGGAGCTGTTTTTT,CAISGLAEAGELFF
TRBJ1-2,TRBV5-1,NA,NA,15,TGCGCCAGCAGCTCTACCCCCCGGGACGGCGATGGCTACACCTTC,CASSSTPRDGDGYTF
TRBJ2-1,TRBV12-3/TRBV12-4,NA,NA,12,TGTGCCAGCAGGGGGACCTACAATGAGCAGTTCTTC,CASRGTYNEQFF
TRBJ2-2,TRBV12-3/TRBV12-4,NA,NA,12,TGTGCCAGCAGAAGGGGCACCGGGGAGCTGTTTTTT,CASRRGTGELFF
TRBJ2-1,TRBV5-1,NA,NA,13,TGCGCCAGCAGCGGTAGCTCCTACAATGAGCAGTTCTTC,CASSGSSYNEQFF
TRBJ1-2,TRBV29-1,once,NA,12,TGCAGCGTTGAATCACAGGCCTATGGCTACACCTTC,CSVESQAYGYTF
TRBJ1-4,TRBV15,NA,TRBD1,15,TGTGCCACCAGCAGAGACGCCGGACAGGTCGAAAAACTGTTTTTT,CATSRDAGQVEKLFF
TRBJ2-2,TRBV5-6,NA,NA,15,TGTGCCAGCAGCTTGGTAACAGGGCGCCCCGGGGAGCTGTTTTTT,CASSLVTGRPGELFF
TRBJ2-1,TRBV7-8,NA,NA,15,TGTGCCAGCAGCCCTAACAGGGGAGGGTACAATGAGCAGTTCTTC,CASSPNRGGYNEQFF
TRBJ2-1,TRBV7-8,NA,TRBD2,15,TGTGCCAGCAGGCTAGCGGGGAGCTCCTACAATGAGCAGTTCTTC,CASRLAGSSYNEQFF
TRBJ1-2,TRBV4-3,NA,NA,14,TGCGCCAGCAGCCAAGATAACAGCCTCTATGGCTACACCTTC,CASSQDNSLYGYTF